The 21 T cell receptor beta chains below all came from one sample that was sequenced in a study of blood T cell repertoires in COVID-19. Data came from immunoSEQ multiplex PCR; TCRdb stores just in-frame clones and leaves some out. This repertoire shows about 220,000 clones, approximately 88% found once; its top ten account for around 2.5%. Sequencing was performed on PBMCs or T cells enriched from blood (not recorded which). These receptor sequences come from a woman in her thirties or forties with acute COVID-19.

The CDR3: CAWSLGSAGGETQYF. CDR3 nucleotides: TGTGCCTGGAGTCTCGGTTCGGCCGGGGGGGAGACCCAGTACTTC. The V call is TRBV30, the J call TRBJ2-5, with 7 nucleotides matching TRBD2. Germline V CDR1 and CDR2: GTSNPN, SVGIG (reference sequence). CDR3 size: 15 residues. Trimming at V came to 2 bases and at J to 5 bases, leaving 11 bases not matched to a gene.

The chain joins TRBV30 to TRBJ2-1, with D possibly TRBD2 on 6 matching bases. Germline V gene sequence: CDR1 GTSNPN, CDR2 SVGIG (reference sequence). The CDR3 consists of 13 residues. The V gene lost 2 bases and the J gene lost 4 bases, with 9 bases spanning the gap. The CDR3, as DNA: TGTGCCTGGAGTCCGGGACTGTACAATGAGCAGTTCTTC. It translates to CAWSPGLYNEQFF.

Only one count was recorded for this clone. Other nucleotide sequences from this sample produce the same CDR3. The V call is TRBV4-1, the J call TRBJ1-2; D possibly corresponds to TRBD1 (5 bases). The germline gives CDR1 MGHRA, CDR2 YSYEKL. V was clipped by 4 bases and J by 0 bases, with 6 bases between them. This CDR3 has 13 amino acids. Here the CDR3 reads CASSLTANYGYTF. The CDR3 nucleotides are TGCGCCAGCAGCCTGACAGCTAACTATGGCTACACCTTC.

Comment on this clone: Other DNA sequences within the sample encode an identical CDR3. V gene TRBV18 combines with J gene TRBJ2-1; D is uncertain. The CDR3 is 15 amino acids. Germline V CDR1 and CDR2: KGHSH, LQKENI. V was clipped by 2 bases and J by 0 bases, with 8 bases between them. CDR3 in amino acids: CASSPSGSSYNEQFF. The CDR3 region has the DNA TGTGCCAGCTCACCATCAGGTAGCTCCTACAATGAGCAGTTCTTC.

This clone has just a few counts. The chain links TRBV2 to TRBJ1-2; maybe TRBD1 (6 bases). The CDR3 covers 16 residues. Germline CDR1 reads SNHLY; CDR2 reads FYNNEI. V gave up 0 bases and J gave up 2 bases, with 13 bases separating them. The CDR3 DNA reads as TGTGCCAGCAGTGAAGCGCCGACAGGCCCCAACTATGGCTACACCTTC. Amino acids: CASSEAPTGPNYGYTF.

This chain links TRBV4-3 with TRBJ1-1, with a weak D call TRBD1 (5 bases). Germline lookup yields CDR1 LGHNA and CDR2 YSLEER. V was trimmed by 2 bases and J by 9 bases, leaving 13 bases between them. The CDR3 length is 13 residues. The CDR3 region has the DNA TGCGCCAGCAGCCAATTGTTATACAGGAAAGCTTTCTTT. Encoded protein: CASSQLLYRKAFF.

The chain carries TRBV24-1 and TRBJ2-1; the D gene is possibly TRBD2 (5 bases). The CDR3 loop spans 12 amino acids. Trimming pared 4 bases from V and 9 bases from J, leaving 9 bases between. Per the germline V gene, CDR1 is KGHDR and CDR2 is SFDVKD. The DNA of the CDR3 is TGTGCCACCAGTGAGAACAGCGGTGAGCAGTTCTTC. It encodes CATSENSGEQFF.

This rearrangement joins TRBV7-2 to TRBJ2-7, with 7 bases lining up with TRBD2. The CDR3 runs to 13 residues. Germline assignment: CDR1 SGHTA and CDR2 FQGNSA. V lost 4 bases, J lost 4 bases, and 4 bases stayed unmatched. Here the CDR3 reads CASSWGGGYEQYF. CDR3 sequence (DNA): TGTGCCAGCAGCTGGGGCGGGGGATACGAGCAGTACTTC.

The CDR3 region is CASSEAGTHGRGAFF. The DNA of the CDR3 is TGTGCCAGCAGTGAAGCGGGGACACACGGTCGCGGGGCTTTCTTT. The chain uses TRBV2 and TRBJ1-1; perhaps TRBD1 as D (6 bases). Trimming stripped 0 bases from V and 11 bases from J, with 19 bases between. The CDR3 is 15 amino acids. Germline CDR1 SNHLY, CDR2 FYNNEI.

This chain links TRBV4-3 with TRBJ1-6, with TRBD1 as a possible D gene (5 bases). The CDR3 runs 19 residues. Germline CDR1 reads LGHNA; CDR2 reads YSLEER. Trimming left V 0 bases short and J 0 bases short, with 15 bases between. In nucleotides, the CDR3 is TGCGCCAGCAGCCAAGATCTAGAAATCAGGGCCTCCTATAATTCACCCCTCCACTTT. The encoded protein is CASSQDLEIRASYNSPLHF.

The chain links TRBV29-1 to TRBJ1-5; 8 nucleotides match TRBD1. The germline V gene has CDR1 SQVTM and CDR2 ANQGSEA. The CDR3 spans 13 residues. Trimming removed 6 bases from V and 2 bases from J; junction bases left unmatched: 3. The CDR3 here is CSVVDRGNQPQHF. The CDR3 coding sequence is TGCAGCGTCGTGGACAGGGGCAATCAGCCCCAGCATTTT. Drawing the rest from reference TRBV29-1 and TRBJ1-5, the complete variable domain is SAVISQKPSRDICQRGTSLTIQCQVDSQVTMMFWYRQQPGQSLTLIATANQGSEATYESGFVIDKFPISRPNLTFSTLTVSNMSPEDSSIYLCSVVDRGNQPQHFGDGTRLSIL.

Only one count was recorded for this clone. The chain joins TRBV12-5 to TRBJ2-1; D may be TRBD1 (5 bases). Germline-derived CDR1 and CDR2 are LGHNT and FRNRAP. The CDR3 is 14 amino acids. V lost 1 base and J lost 5, with 9 bases in between. In nucleotides, the CDR3 is TGTGCTAGTGGTTTGGGGCAGGGTGACAATGAGCAGTTCTTC. Translating it yields CASGLGQGDNEQFF.

V usage is TRBV7-2 and J usage is TRBJ2-7; D perhaps matches TRBD1 (6 bases). Trimming removed 1 base at V and 0 bases at J, with 10 bases between. The V gene's germline CDR1 is SGHTA and CDR2 FQGNSA. The CDR3 sequence is 15 residues long. The CDR3 nucleotides are TGTGCCAGCAGCTTAGGGACAGCTAGCTCCTACGAGCAGTACTTC. This sequence encodes CASSLGTASSYEQYF.

The chain recombines TRBV5-8 with TRBJ1-5; the D gene is possibly TRBD1 (5 bases). Trimming took 4 bases from V and 2 from J, leaving 13 bases between them. This CDR3 has 15 amino acids. CDR1 and CDR2 (germline): SGHTS, YDEGEE. The CDR3 DNA is TGTGCCAGCAGCCCAGGGTGGAGAGGCAATCAGCCCCAGCATTTT. It is translated as CASSPGWRGNQPQHF.

This clone appeared a single time. The chain joins TRBV4-3 to TRBJ2-2; D may be TRBD2 (5 bases). The CDR3 contains 14 residues. Trimming removed 5 bases at V and 5 bases at J, with 12 bases between. Germline CDR1 and CDR2: LGHNA and YSLEER. The CDR3 sequence is CASSSYGETGELFF. CDR3 coding DNA: TGCGCCAGCAGCTCGTACGGGGAAACCGGGGAGCTGTTTTTT.

The rearrangement links TRBV9 to TRBJ1-4; 8 bases map to TRBD1. CDR3 size: 15 residues. CDR1 and CDR2 from the germline V gene are SGDLS and YYNGEE. V was pared by 3 bases and J by 8 bases, with 9 bases of the junction left unmatched. This chain's CDR3 is CASSAYDRGAEKLFF. CDR3 nucleotides: TGTGCCAGCAGCGCCTATGACAGGGGAGCAGAAAAACTGTTTTTT. The full variable domain, rest sourced from reference TRBV9 and TRBJ1-4, is DSGVTQTPKHLITATGQRVTLRCSPRSGDLSVYWYQQSLDQGLQFLIQYYNGEERAKGNILERFSAQQFPDLHSELNLSSLELGDSALYFCASSAYDRGAEKLFFGSGTQLSVL.

The genes are TRBV11-2 and TRBJ2-1, with D perhaps matching TRBD1 (5 bases). The V end was cut by 5 bases, the J end by 2 bases, with 13 bases between. CDR1 is SGHAT, CDR2 FQNNGV, per germline. CDR3 length: 15 amino acids. The CDR3 here is CASSPARTTYNEQFF. CDR3 DNA sequence: TGTGCCAGCAGCCCCGCTCGGACAACCTACAATGAGCAGTTCTTC. The variable domain in full, completed from reference TRBV11-2 and TRBJ2-1, reads EAGVAQSPRYKIIEKRQSVAFWCNPISGHATLYWYQQILGQGPKLLIQFQNNGVVDDSQLPKDRFSAERLKGVDSTLKIQPAKLEDSAVYLCASSPARTTYNEQFFGPGTRLTVL.

The V and J genes are TRBV18 and TRBJ2-1, with 7 bases fitting TRBD2. V shed 2 bases, J shed 8 bases, and the junction held 12 bases outside the gene matches. This CDR3 spans 16 amino acids. Germline CDR1 and CDR2: KGHSH and LQKENI. The CDR3 DNA reads TGTGCCAGCTCACCAGAATCCGGACTAGTGTCCTATGAGCAGTTCTTC. Translation gives CASSPESGLVSYEQFF.

This chain connects TRBV30 to TRBJ2-3, with unresolved D. This CDR3 comprises 15 residues. CDR1 GTSNPN and CDR2 SVGIG come from the germline V gene (reference sequence). The ends were cut back, 2 bases at V and 1 base at J, with 13 bases in the middle. This CDR3 is CAWSIGSGGTDTQYF. As DNA, the CDR3 is TGTGCCTGGAGTATCGGTTCCGGTGGCACAGATACGCAGTATTTT.

This clone was detected once. This sequence joins TRBV30 and TRBJ1-1; a weak D match, TRBD1 (6 bases). Germline CDR1 is GTSNPN and CDR2 is SVGIG (reference sequence). The CDR3 length is 17 residues. The ends were cut back, 2 bases at V and 1 base at J, with 20 bases in the middle. The CDR3 sequence: CAWSLSGGARENTEAFF. The CDR3 region has the DNA TGTGCCTGGAGTCTTTCGGGGGGCGCGAGGGAGAACACTGAAGCTTTCTTT.

The chain couples TRBV6-1 to TRBJ1-2; 9 nucleotides line up with TRBD1. Germline V lookup: CDR1 MNHNS, CDR2 SASEGT. The CDR3 spans 14 residues. The V and J ends lost 2 bases and 13 bases, in that order; junction bases with no gene match: 11. In nucleotides, the CDR3 is TGTGCCAGCAGTGAACGTTGGGGACAGGGCCAGTTCACCTTC. Protein product: CASSERWGQGQFTF.